This T cell receptor beta chain originates from a study of T cells in Graves' hyperthyroidism and ophthalmopathy. On this clonotype itself: Its target is unknown.

The investigators amplified TCR beta CDR3 regions from RNA transcripts. An initial round of RT-PCR targeting the TCR CDR3 relied on the HTBI primer set. TCRdb fed the multiplex PCR reads into MiXCR, producing one record per CDR3 protein. Here the sample spans around 690,000 distinct CDR3 sequences, 20% to 25% being singletons. Findings of the study overall: A 13 V-J signature model discriminated ophthalmopathy versus stable hyperthyroidism.

Enrolled ophthalmopathy patients presented with a Clinical Activity Score of at least 3, a NOSPECS grade of at least 4, and disease duration under 3 months. Uncontrolled infection, other autoimmune disease, pregnancy and lactation each barred patients from inclusion. The germline V gene encodes CDR1 SGHTA and CDR2 FQGNSA. The CDR3 is 16 amino acids. The V and J ends lost 5 bases and 7 bases respectively, with 18 bases between them. The material sequenced was blood. The chain links TRBV7-2 to TRBJ1-6; D remains ambiguous. This clonotype was sampled from a man between 25 and 39 years old with Graves' ophthalmopathy. The CDR3 DNA reads TGTGCCAGCAGCCAGGTACCGTGGACCCTGAATTCACCCCTCCACTTT. It yields the protein CASSQVPWTLNSPLHF.